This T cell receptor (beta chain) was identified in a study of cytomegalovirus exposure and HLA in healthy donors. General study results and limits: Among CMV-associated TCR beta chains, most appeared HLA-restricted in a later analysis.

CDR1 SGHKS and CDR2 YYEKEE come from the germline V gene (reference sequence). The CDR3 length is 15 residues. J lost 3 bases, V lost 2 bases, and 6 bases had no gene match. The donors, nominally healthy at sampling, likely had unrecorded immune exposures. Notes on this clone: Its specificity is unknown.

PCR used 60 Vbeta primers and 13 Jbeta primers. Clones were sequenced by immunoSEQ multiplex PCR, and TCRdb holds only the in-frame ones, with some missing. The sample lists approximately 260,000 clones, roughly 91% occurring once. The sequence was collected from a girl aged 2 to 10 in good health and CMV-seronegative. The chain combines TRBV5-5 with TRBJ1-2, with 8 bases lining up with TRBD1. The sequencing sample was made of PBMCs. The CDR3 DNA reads TGTGCCAGCAGCTTTCAGACAGGGGCGCACTATGGCTACACCTTC. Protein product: CASSFQTGAHYGYTF. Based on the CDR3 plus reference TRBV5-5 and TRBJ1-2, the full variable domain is DAGVTQSPTHLIKTRGQQVTLRCSPISGHKSVSWYQQVLGQGPQFIFQYYEKEERGRGNFPDRFSARQFPNYSSELNVNALLLGDSALYLCASSFQTGAHYGYTFGSGTRLTVV.